This is a list of T cell receptor beta chains from one sample in a study of T-cell reconstitution after alpha-beta-depleted transplantation in children. MiXCR was run by TCRdb on the PCR reads, yielding one entry per CDR3 protein. The sample lists 300,000 to 400,000 distinct CDR3 sequences, about 16% occurring once. The material was PBMCs, mostly from graft donor cells, obtained 360 days after TCRalphabeta/CD19-depleted stem cell transplant. Receptors were obtained from a male patient between 2 and 10 years old who had a stem cell transplant for acute lymphoblastic leukemia, so the T cells may come from the graft donor. The CDR3 runs from the conserved cysteine through the conserved F or W. Each record gives: V gene, D gene, J gene, clone size, CDR3 protein, CDR3 DNA. The D gene is left open where the match is weak. Size is omitted from some rows. Given values are once, few, many or a class for expanded clones.

>TRBV5-5|NA|TRBJ2-3|many
CASTLAPVPDTQYF
TGTGCCAGCACCCTCGCCCCGGTCCCAGATACGCAGTATTTT
>TRBV29-1|TRBD2|TRBJ2-7|few
CSVLAGEYEQYF
TGCAGCGTGCTAGCGGGAGAGTACGAGCAGTACTTC
>TRBV3-1|NA|TRBJ2-3|NA
CASSHTRSGGPTDTQYF
TGTGCCAGCAGCCATACAAGGTCTGGGGGTCCCACAGATACGCAGTATTTT
>TRBV4-3|TRBD1|TRBJ2-7|few
CASSLGTGINEQYF
TGCGCCAGCAGCCTCGGGACAGGGATCAACGAGCAGTACTTC
>TRBV4-2|NA|TRBJ2-3|few
CASSPPTSPDTQYF
TGTGCCAGCAGCCCCCCGACTAGTCCAGATACGCAGTATTTT
>TRBV29-1|NA|TRBJ2-1|many
CSVGRLGGYNEQFF
TGCAGCGTTGGGAGACTGGGGGGTTACAATGAGCAGTTCTTC
>TRBV29-1|NA|TRBJ2-7|few
CSVGKGLNLYEQYF
TGCAGCGTGGGGAAGGGCTTAAACCTCTACGAGCAGTACTTC
>TRBV5-1|NA|TRBJ2-5|NA
CASSLASLAQETQYF
TGCGCCAGCAGCTTGGCCAGCCTCGCCCAAGAGACCCAGTACTTC
>TRBV3-1|TRBD2|TRBJ2-1|NA
CASSPRRTSGRWNEQFF
TGTGCCAGCAGCCCCCGGAGAACTAGCGGGAGGTGGAATGAGCAGTTCTTC
>TRBV12-3/TRBV12-4|TRBD2|TRBJ2-7|many
CASSSEIPLGLAGWDVYF
TGTGCCAGCAGTTCCGAAATCCCCCTAGGACTAGCGGGATGGGATGTGTACTTC
>TRBV20-1|NA|TRBJ2-2|NA
CSARHGSTGELFF
TGCAGTGCTAGACACGGAAGCACCGGGGAGCTGTTTTTT
>TRBV20-1|NA|TRBJ2-7|few
CSASRQGGGILREQYF
TGCAGTGCTAGTCGGCAGGGAGGCGGCATCCTACGAGAGCAGTACTTC
>TRBV7-9|NA|TRBJ2-7|few
CASSLETGRGYEQYF
TGTGCCAGCAGCTTAGAAACGGGCCGGGGCTACGAGCAGTACTTC
>TRBV15|NA|TRBJ2-5|few
CATSRDRGLQKETQYF
TGTGCCACCAGCAGAGATCGGGGACTTCAAAAAGAGACCCAGTACTTC
>TRBV12-3/TRBV12-4|TRBD1|TRBJ1-2|few
CASSPTGSSYGYTF
TGTGCCAGCAGCCCGACAGGGTCCAGCTATGGCTACACCTTC
>TRBV12-3/TRBV12-4|NA|TRBJ2-1|many
CASSPIGRGYYNEQFF
TGTGCCAGCAGCCCCATCGGGAGAGGGTACTACAATGAGCAGTTCTTC
>TRBV29-1|TRBD2|TRBJ2-1|NA
CSASGTSGSIYEQFF
TGCAGCGCCAGTGGGACTAGCGGGAGCATATATGAGCAGTTCTTC
>TRBV7-6|NA|TRBJ2-7|NA
CASVGGADYEQYF
TGTGCCAGCGTGGGGGGGGCAGACTACGAGCAGTACTTC
>TRBV5-6|NA|TRBJ2-5|NA
CASSLWRGQDSVLAAQETQYF
TGTGCCAGCAGCTTGTGGAGGGGACAAGATTCAGTTCTAGCAGCCCAAGAGACCCAGTACTTC
>TRBV15|NA|TRBJ1-4|few
CATSRDYVGTENEKLFF
TGTGCCACCAGCAGAGATTATGTTGGGACGGAAAATGAAAAACTGTTTTTT
>TRBV7-3|TRBD2|TRBJ2-5|NA
CASSLMGLAGKETQYF
TGTGCCAGCAGCTTAATGGGACTAGCGGGCAAAGAGACCCAGTACTTC
>TRBV7-9|NA|TRBJ2-3|few
CASSLDLGILTDTQYF
TGTGCCAGCAGCTTGGATCTAGGGATCCTCACAGATACGCAGTATTTT
>TRBV4-3|NA|TRBJ2-5|NA
CASSPRGGQPQETQYF
TGCGCCAGCAGCCCCCGAGGTGGCCAACCTCAAGAGACCCAGTACTTC
>TRBV11-2|NA|TRBJ2-1|NA
CASTLGRGYNEQFF
TGTGCCAGCACCCTCGGTAGGGGGTACAATGAGCAGTTCTTC
>TRBV2|TRBD2|TRBJ2-5|NA
CASSSDRVVSGSGETQYF
TGTGCCAGCAGCTCCGACAGGGTTGTTAGCGGGAGTGGGGAGACCCAGTACTTC
>TRBV5-8|NA|TRBJ2-7|few
CASSLGDGGLIYEQYF
TGTGCCAGCAGCTTGGGCGACGGGGGTTTAATCTACGAGCAGTACTTC
>TRBV29-1|TRBD2|TRBJ2-1|many
CSVIKREGQNEQFF
TGCAGCGTAATCAAGCGGGAGGGCCAGAATGAGCAGTTCTTC
>TRBV7-9|NA|TRBJ2-1|many
CASSLIGLAYNEQFF
TGTGCCAGCAGCTTAATAGGTCTCGCCTACAATGAGCAGTTCTTC
>TRBV7-2|NA|TRBJ2-1|NA
CASSFGSRTGEGNEQFF
TGTGCCAGCAGCTTCGGATCCAGGACGGGAGAGGGGAATGAGCAGTTCTTC
>TRBV11-1|NA|TRBJ1-1|many
CASSRSNPLRGMNTEAFF
TGTGCCAGCAGCCGTTCAAATCCCCTCAGGGGTATGAACACTGAAGCTTTCTTT
>TRBV5-1|TRBD1|TRBJ2-7|many
CASSLDPQGWEQYF
TGCGCCAGCAGCTTGGATCCACAGGGGTGGGAGCAGTACTTC
>TRBV6-5|NA|TRBJ1-1|few
CASSYAPGLMNTEAFF
TGTGCCAGCAGTTACGCGCCAGGCCTTATGAACACTGAAGCTTTCTTT
>TRBV25-1|NA|TRBJ2-5|few
CASAGVRQETQYF
TGTGCCAGCGCCGGAGTTCGCCAAGAGACCCAGTACTTC